This entry concerns a single T cell receptor beta chain. Clinical history as reported by participants underpinned cohort assignment. This specimen comes from a study of blood T cell repertoires in COVID-19. Original data processing: Amplification from reference gene primers served as the basis for estimated nucleated cell counts. Generated by immunoSEQ multiplex PCR, the TCRdb table keeps only in-frame clones and is missing some. V and J calls plus clone size are reproduced from that table; the DNA served to infer D and trimming. Of more than 300,000 clones in the sample, around 90% were seen once. The germline V gene encodes CDR1 SGHRS and CDR2 YFSETQ. The CDR3 covers 15 residues. With V trimmed by 4 bases and J by 8 bases, 14 bases remained unmatched.

Sequenced sample: PBMCs or T cells enriched from blood (not recorded which). This sequence joins TRBV5-1 and TRBJ1-2; 7 bases map to TRBD1. The receptor was isolated from a young woman who had recovered from COVID-19. In DNA form, the CDR3 reads TGCGCCAGCAGCCCCGACAGGGAAAGTCGGGAAGGCTACACCTTC. Amino acids: CASSPDRESREGYTF.